The source of this TCR beta chain is a study of blood T cell repertoires in COVID-19. Study processing details: Reference gene primers were amplified, and this amplification served to estimate nucleated cell counts. Produced via immunoSEQ multiplex PCR; TCRdb's table is partial and in-frame only. V and J calls and clone size are as listed in that table; D and trimming were resolved from the DNA. The data contain 250,000 to 350,000 clones, nearly 90% of them singletons. The sequenced sample consisted of PBMCs or T cells enriched from blood (not recorded which). The clonotype originates from a woman aged 18-35 years with acute COVID-19.

CDR3 residues: CASRGRGTGGAETQYF. The CDR3 region has the DNA TGTGCCAGCAGGGGACGGGGGACAGGGGGCGCGGAGACCCAGTACTTC. The rearrangement links TRBV2 to TRBJ2-5, with 12 bases aligning to TRBD1. CDR3 length: 16 residues. CDR1 is SNHLY, CDR2 FYNNEI, per germline. V gave up 6 bases and J gave up 5 bases; unmatched junction bases: 10.